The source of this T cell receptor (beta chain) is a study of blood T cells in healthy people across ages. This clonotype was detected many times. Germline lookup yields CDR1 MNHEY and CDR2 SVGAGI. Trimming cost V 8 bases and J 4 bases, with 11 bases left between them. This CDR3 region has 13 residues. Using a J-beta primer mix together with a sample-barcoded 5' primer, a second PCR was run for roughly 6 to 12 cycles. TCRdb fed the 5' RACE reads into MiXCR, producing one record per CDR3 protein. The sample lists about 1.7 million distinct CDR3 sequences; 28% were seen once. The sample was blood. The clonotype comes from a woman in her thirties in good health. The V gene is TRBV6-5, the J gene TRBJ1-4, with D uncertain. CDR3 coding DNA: TGTGCCAGCTCATTCCAGCTTAATGAAAAACTGTTTTTT. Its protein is CASSFQLNEKLFF.